This TCR beta chain emerged from a study of T cells in Graves' hyperthyroidism and ophthalmopathy. The source material, RNA transcripts, was used to amplify TCR beta CDR3 regions. Carried out on the TCR CDR3, a first-round RT-PCR used the HTBI primer set. TCRdb itself ran the multiplex PCR reads through MiXCR, one entry per CDR3 protein. The table has about 420,000 distinct CDR3 sequences, 15% to 17% seen once. Trimming left V 4 bases short and J 3 bases short, with 16 bases between. The CDR3 sequence is 15 residues long. In germline, CDR1 is SGHRS, CDR2 YFSETQ. The sequence derives from a woman aged 18-29 years with Graves' hyperthyroidism. The chain carries TRBV5-1 and TRBJ2-5; TRBD1 is a possible D gene (6 bases). The sequenced material came from blood. CDR3 in DNA: TGCGCCAGCAGCGGTACAGGGATCTTAGAAGAGACCCAGTACTTC. Its protein is CASSGTGILEETQYF.